The rows below give T cell receptor beta chains drawn from one sample of a study of early T cells in non-severe SARS-CoV-2 infection. MiXCR, run by TCRdb on the 5' RACE reads, gives a single entry per CDR3 protein. The sample has tens of thousands of distinct CDR3 sequences; over 8.5% are singletons. The sample consisted of whole blood. The receptors come from an adult who was a healthcare worker with PCR-confirmed SARS-CoV-2 infection or an uninfected control (not recorded which). CDR3s include the opening cysteine and the closing phenylalanine or tryptophan. D genes are given only for firm matches. Only part of the rows carry a size: once, few, many, or a class if the clone is expanded.

v_gene,d_gene,abundance,j_gene,CDR3nt,CDR3aa
TRBV5-4,TRBD1,many,TRBJ1-6,TGTGCCAGCAGCTCGGGACAGTTCGACTCCTATAATTCACCCCTCCACTTT,CASSSGQFDSYNSPLHF
TRBV20-1,.,.,TRBJ2-5,TGCAGTGCTACACAGCCCCTGGCGGAGACCCAGTACTTC,CSATQPLAETQYF
TRBV7-2,.,many,TRBJ2-3,TGTGCCAGCAGCTTAGCAGAGCGGACGGATACGCAGTATTTT,CASSLAERTDTQYF
TRBV19,TRBD2,many,TRBJ2-1,TGTGCCAGTAGTATCGGTCGAGCGGGGGGCTCTAGGGATGAGCAGTTCTTC,CASSIGRAGGSRDEQFF
TRBV6-6,.,many,TRBJ1-1,TGTGCCAGCAGTTACTCGAGACAAAGGGGCGGGAACACTGAAGCTTTCTTT,CASSYSRQRGGNTEAFF
TRBV20-1,TRBD2,many,TRBJ2-2,TGCAGTGCTAGAGATTATGCTAGCGGAGACACCGGGGAGCTGTTTTTT,CSARDYASGDTGELFF
TRBV6-6,TRBD1,many,TRBJ1-2,TGTGCCAGCACCCTGGGACAGGGGGCCAACGGCTATGGCTACACCTTC,CASTLGQGANGYGYTF
TRBV6-6,.,few,TRBJ2-7,TGTGCCAGCAGGCGGACAAGCACTTACGAGCAGTACTTC,CASRRTSTYEQYF
TRBV10-3,TRBD2,few,TRBJ2-1,TGTGCCATCAGACCCTCCCTAGCGGGGGGGAATAATGAGCAGTTCTTC,CAIRPSLAGGNNEQFF
TRBV6-6,TRBD2,.,TRBJ2-1,TGTGCCAGCAGTTACCCAAAACTAGCGGGGGGCTTTAGCTCCTACAATGAGCAGTTCTTC,CASSYPKLAGGFSSYNEQFF
TRBV24-1,.,many,TRBJ2-5,TGTGCCACCAGTGACCGCGGTTTTGGTCTAGGGGAGACCCAGTACTTC,CATSDRGFGLGETQYF
TRBV12-3/TRBV12-4,.,many,TRBJ1-1,TGTGCCAGCAGTTTTCGTGTCGAGTACACTGAAGCTTTCTTT,CASSFRVEYTEAFF
TRBV30,.,.,TRBJ2-7,TGTGCCTGCTATGGGGGTCACGAGCAGTACTTC,CACYGGHEQYF
TRBV18,.,.,TRBJ2-2,TGTGCCAGCTCAGAACAGAACCCTCTGAACACCGGGGAGCTGTTTTTT,CASSEQNPLNTGELFF
TRBV24-1,TRBD1,many,TRBJ1-2,TGTGCCACCAGTGCAGCCCGTTTAGGGGACAGGGAGTACTCTGGCTACACCTTC,CATSAARLGDREYSGYTF
TRBV13,.,few,TRBJ2-1,TGTGCCAGCAGCTCCACTAGGTACAATGAGCAGTTCTTC,CASSSTRYNEQFF
TRBV9,.,.,TRBJ1-4,TGTGCCAGCAGCGTAGGAAGGAGGACAGCTAATGAAAAACTGTTTTTT,CASSVGRRTANEKLFF
TRBV27,.,many,TRBJ2-5,TGTGCCAGCAGGCCAGAGACCCAGTACTTC,CASRPETQYF
TRBV2,.,many,TRBJ1-1,TGTGCCAGGAGTTACCGACGGGCAGTGGGAAACACTGAAGCTTTCTTT,CARSYRRAVGNTEAFF
TRBV7-6,.,many,TRBJ1-1,TGTGCCAGCAGCGGGACAAGGAACACTGAAGCTTTCTTT,CASSGTRNTEAFF
TRBV20-1,.,many,TRBJ1-6,TGCAGTGCAAGGGACGGGAGCTCCTATAATTCACCCCTCCACTTT,CSARDGSSYNSPLHF
TRBV12-3/TRBV12-4,.,.,TRBJ1-5,TGTGCCAGCAGCCCTAGAGGGGGTCAGCCCCAGCATTTT,CASSPRGGQPQHF
TRBV6-2/TRBV6-3,.,.,TRBJ2-1,TGTGCCACCACCTCCGACGGGGGGCTGAACAATGAGCAGTTCTTC,CATTSDGGLNNEQFF
TRBV10-3,TRBD1,few,TRBJ1-5,TGTGCCAGTACAGGGGAGGTCGGGGACGGTGATCAGCCCCAGCATTTT,CASTGEVGDGDQPQHF
TRBV20-1,.,many,TRBJ1-4,TGCAGTGCCGGGTCGGGAACTAATGAAAAACTGTTTTTT,CSAGSGTNEKLFF
TRBV6-5,.,few,TRBJ1-2,TGTGCCAGCAGTGCCCCGGGGGGGGGTGGCTACACCTTC,CASSAPGGGGYTF
TRBV20-1,.,many,TRBJ2-3,TGCAGTGCTAGAGTGGCGGGGGCAGGACACGATACGCAGTATTTT,CSARVAGAGHDTQYF
TRBV29-1,.,many,TRBJ2-3,TGCAGCGTTGGCCCCACGGATACGCAGTATTTT,CSVGPTDTQYF
TRBV2,TRBD1,many,TRBJ1-1,TGTGCCAGCAGTGAGGGAGGACAGGGGGGATTTGAAGCTTTCTTT,CASSEGGQGGFEAFF
TRBV5-1,TRBD1,few,TRBJ1-1,TGCGCCAGCAGCTCCCTCACAGGGGGTGAAGCTTTCTTT,CASSSLTGGEAFF
TRBV10-3,.,.,TRBJ2-5,TGTGCCATCAACCGCGGGGGCCTCGGTGAGACCCAGTACTTC,CAINRGGLGETQYF
TRBV11-2,.,many,TRBJ2-7,TGTGCCAGCAGCCTGGACAGTCCCTCCTACGAGCAGTACTTC,CASSLDSPSYEQYF
TRBV20-1,.,many,TRBJ2-7,TGCAGTGCTAGGTATTCCTACGAGCAGTACTTC,CSARYSYEQYF
TRBV5-1,.,many,TRBJ1-1,TGCGCCAGCTCTCAACAGGATTTCACTGAAGCTTTCTTT,CASSQQDFTEAFF
TRBV2,.,many,TRBJ2-6,TGTGCCACCTCTCTCGAGGGGGCTGGGGCCAACGTCCTGACTTTC,CATSLEGAGANVLTF
TRBV5-6,.,many,TRBJ1-2,TGTGCCAGCAGCCGGATAACCTGGTCCTACTATGGCTACACCTTC,CASSRITWSYYGYTF
TRBV7-6,TRBD1,many,TRBJ2-2,TGTGCCAGCAGCTGGGGACAGGGGGTTCCCGGGGAGCTGTTTTTT,CASSWGQGVPGELFF
TRBV24-1,.,few,TRBJ1-1,TGTGCCACCAGGCCCCCTCGACAGGCTAACACTGAAGCTTTCTTT,CATRPPRQANTEAFF
TRBV29-1,.,few,TRBJ2-6,TGCAGCGTTGAAGGGGCTGGGGCCAACGTCCTGACTTTC,CSVEGAGANVLTF
TRBV14,.,many,TRBJ2-1,TGTGCCAGCAGTAGGAGCGCTAACTACAATGAGCAGTTCTTC,CASSRSANYNEQFF
TRBV4-3,TRBD2,many,TRBJ2-7,TGCGCCAGCAGCCAAGACCTACAAGGGACTAGCGGAACCTACGAGCAGTACTTC,CASSQDLQGTSGTYEQYF
TRBV30,.,few,TRBJ2-6,TGTGCCTGGAGTCGGGGAAGGCCCCCCTCTGGGGCCAACGTCCTGACTTTC,CAWSRGRPPSGANVLTF
TRBV20-1,.,few,TRBJ2-1,TGCAGTGCTAGCGGGGGTTTTAACAATGAGCAGTTCTTC,CSASGGFNNEQFF
TRBV9,TRBD1,many,TRBJ2-1,TGTGCCAGCAGCTTCCGACAGGGGAGTGAGCAGTTCTTC,CASSFRQGSEQFF
TRBV29-1,TRBD1,many,TRBJ1-4,TGCAGCGTTGCTTTAGACAGGGTCCGAGGGGAAAAACTGTTTTTT,CSVALDRVRGEKLFF
TRBV7-9,.,.,TRBJ2-1,TGTGCCAGCAGCATTACGATTAGCGCTACCTACAATGAGCAGTTCTTC,CASSITISATYNEQFF